What follows describes a single T cell receptor (beta chain). Its antigen is still unknown. The record originates from a study of a mutant IDH1 vaccine in newly diagnosed glioma. Study in general: The study started vaccination 4-6 weeks after radiotherapy alone, or with temozolomide cycles. Antecedent treatment encompassed radiotherapy, temozolomide, or their combination; the majority received both.

Study outcomes and limitations: Seemingly, pseudoprogression had no relation to changes in the top peripheral T cell clonotypes.

The CDR3 runs 13 residues. V lost 5 bases to trimming and J lost 6 bases, with 13 bases between them. The germline CDR1 and CDR2 sequences are LGHNA and YNFKEQ. Sequencing used immunoSEQ multiplex PCR; TCRdb keeps in-frame clones, though not all of them. The data show tens of thousands of clones, approximately 81% seen once. Noted time point: week 23, last vaccination. Each dose of the vaccine consisted of 300 ug of mutant IDH1 20-mer peptide, with topical imiquimod. This TCR was sampled from a man younger than 40 with glioma. Specimen: PBMCs, collected from a glioma patient whose treatment included an IDH1 peptide vaccine. V and J are TRBV4-2 and TRBJ1-1; no reliable D call. CDR3 protein: CASSLGGKAEAFF. DNA of the CDR3: TGTGCCAGCAGCTTGGGAGGAAAGGCTGAAGCTTTCTTT.